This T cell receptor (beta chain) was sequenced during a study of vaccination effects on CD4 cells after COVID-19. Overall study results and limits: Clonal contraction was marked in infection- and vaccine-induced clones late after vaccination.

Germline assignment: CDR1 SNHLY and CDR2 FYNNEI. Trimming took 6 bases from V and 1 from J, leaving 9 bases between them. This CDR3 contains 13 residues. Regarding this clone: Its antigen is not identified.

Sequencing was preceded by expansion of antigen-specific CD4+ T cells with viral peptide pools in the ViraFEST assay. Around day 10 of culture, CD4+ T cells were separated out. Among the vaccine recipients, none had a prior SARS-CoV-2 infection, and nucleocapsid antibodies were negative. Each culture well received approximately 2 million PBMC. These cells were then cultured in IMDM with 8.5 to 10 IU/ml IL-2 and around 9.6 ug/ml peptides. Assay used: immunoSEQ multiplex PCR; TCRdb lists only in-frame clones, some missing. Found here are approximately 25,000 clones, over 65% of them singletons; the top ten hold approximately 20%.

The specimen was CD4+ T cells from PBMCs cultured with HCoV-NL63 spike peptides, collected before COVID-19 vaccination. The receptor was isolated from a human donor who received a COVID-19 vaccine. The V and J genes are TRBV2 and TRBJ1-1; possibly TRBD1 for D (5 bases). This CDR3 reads CASSRDRNTEAFF. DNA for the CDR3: TGTGCCAGCAGCCGCGACAGGAACACTGAAGCTTTCTTT.